These 10 T cell receptor beta chains were sequenced from one sample in a study of blood T cell repertoires in COVID-19 (dated by TCRdb to about 2020). Library preparation was by the immunoSEQ multiplex PCR assay. TCRdb mirrors the immuneACCESS table, restricted to in-frame sequences. Some clones are absent from its copies; in checked studies, under half trace to an unresolved V gene, and the reason for the others is unknown. Present in this sample are fewer than 300,000 clones, roughly 85% of which were seen just once. The top ten clonotypes cover more than 3.5% of the sample. The sequencing input was PBMCs or T cells enriched from blood (not recorded which). These receptors were collected from a woman aged 25 to 39 who had recovered from COVID-19.

The genes are TRBV7-9 and TRBJ2-5, with TRBD2 as a possible D gene (6 bases). Trimming took 6 bases from V and 5 from J, leaving 13 bases between them. CDR3 length: 13 amino acids. Per germline, CDR1 SEHNR and CDR2 FQNEAQ (reference sequence). The CDR3 DNA follows: TGTGCCAGCAGAGTGGGGGGAGAGGAGACCCAGTACTTC. Its translation is CASRVGGEETQYF.

The chain combines TRBV4-2 with TRBJ2-7, with D perhaps TRBD2 (5 bases). V was clipped by 0 bases and J by 3 bases, with 12 bases between them. The CDR3 runs 15 residues. Germline lookup yields CDR1 LGHNA and CDR2 YNFKEQ. The CDR3 sequence is CASSQDGERIYEQYF. In nucleotides, the CDR3 is TGTGCCAGCAGCCAAGATGGGGAGCGGATCTACGAGCAGTACTTC.

V usage is TRBV28 and J usage is TRBJ2-2; 10 bases line up with TRBD2. The CDR3 runs 16 residues. Germline V CDR1 and CDR2: MDHEN, SYDVKM. Trimming took 6 bases from V and 4 from J; bases not matched to a gene: 8. DNA for the CDR3: TGTGCCAGCAGCTTTCTCAGCGGGAGGGCCACCGGGGAGCTGTTTTTT. Encoded protein: CASSFLSGRATGELFF.

V gene TRBV4-1 combines with J gene TRBJ2-7; 7 positions match TRBD1. This CDR3 region has 15 residues. Germline V CDR1 and CDR2: MGHRA, YSYEKL. The V gene end was trimmed by 1 base and the J gene end by 1 base; junction bases not matched to a gene: 4. CDR3 in DNA: TGCGCCAGCAGCCAAGTCCTGACAGGGTCCTACGAGCAGTACTTC. The encoded protein is CASSQVLTGSYEQYF.

This sequence joins TRBV21-1 and TRBJ1-6; no DNA check was done on the table's D call, TRBD1. TRBV21-1 constitutes a pseudogene. The CDR3 runs 20 residues. CDR3 amino acids: CASSIQTGDLGAPDNSPLHF. The CDR3 region has the DNA TGTGCCAGCAGCATACAGACAGGGGACCTCGGAGCTCCCGATAATTCACCCCTCCACTTT.

J is TRBJ1-5 and V is TRBV5-1; no firm D call. With 0 bases removed from V and 3 bases from J, the gap between germline ends came to 10 bases. CDR3 size: 15 residues. CDR1 SGHRS and CDR2 YFSETQ come from the germline V gene. The chain's CDR3 is CASSLDPGTNQPQHF. CDR3 sequence (DNA): TGCGCCAGCAGCTTGGATCCCGGTACCAATCAGCCCCAGCATTTT.

This chain connects TRBV5-1 to TRBJ2-7, with a weak D call TRBD1 (6 bases). V was clipped by 4 bases and J by 3 bases, with 17 bases between them. There are 15 residues in the CDR3. In germline, CDR1 is SGHRS, CDR2 YFSETQ. CDR3 residues: CASSVSGQSNYEQYF. The CDR3 coding sequence is TGCGCCAGCAGCGTCAGCGGACAGAGCAACTACGAGCAGTACTTC.

This rearrangement joins TRBV28 to TRBJ2-1; D may be TRBD1 (5 bases). The germline V gene encodes CDR1 MDHEN and CDR2 SYDVKM. Trimming took off 2 bases at V and 4 bases at J, with 9 bases between the two ends. This CDR3 is built from 14 residues. Written as DNA, the CDR3 is TGTGCCAGCAGTTTAACCACAGGTTACAATGAGCAGTTCTTC. Translating gives CASSLTTGYNEQFF. Using reference TRBV28 and TRBJ2-1 for the parts outside the CDR3, the full variable domain is DVKVTQSSRYLVKRTGEKVFLECVQDMDHENMFWYRQDPGLGLRLIYFSYDVKMKEKGDIPEGYSVSREKKERFSLILESASTNQTSMYLCASSLTTGYNEQFFGPGTRLTVL.

This clone came up a few times. This sequence joins TRBV7-6 and TRBJ1-1; TRBD1 is a possible D gene (5 bases). The germline V gene encodes CDR1 SGHVS and CDR2 FNYEAQ. V was clipped by 3 bases and J by 5 bases, with 16 bases between them. This CDR3 is built from 15 residues. The CDR3 nucleotides are TGTGCCAGCAGCTTGGAGACAGTCGAATCAACTGAAGCTTTCTTT. Its translation: CASSLETVESTEAFF.

This rearrangement joins TRBV27 to TRBJ1-4; TRBD1 aligns across 8 bases. This CDR3 is built from 15 residues. Germline V lookup: CDR1 MNHEY, CDR2 SMNVEV (reference sequence). The ends lost 3 bases at V and 5 bases at J; junction bases unmatched: 5. The CDR3 nucleotides are TGTGCCAGCAGTTTTCGACAGGGGTGGAATGAAAAACTGTTTTTT. This sequence encodes CASSFRQGWNEKLFF.